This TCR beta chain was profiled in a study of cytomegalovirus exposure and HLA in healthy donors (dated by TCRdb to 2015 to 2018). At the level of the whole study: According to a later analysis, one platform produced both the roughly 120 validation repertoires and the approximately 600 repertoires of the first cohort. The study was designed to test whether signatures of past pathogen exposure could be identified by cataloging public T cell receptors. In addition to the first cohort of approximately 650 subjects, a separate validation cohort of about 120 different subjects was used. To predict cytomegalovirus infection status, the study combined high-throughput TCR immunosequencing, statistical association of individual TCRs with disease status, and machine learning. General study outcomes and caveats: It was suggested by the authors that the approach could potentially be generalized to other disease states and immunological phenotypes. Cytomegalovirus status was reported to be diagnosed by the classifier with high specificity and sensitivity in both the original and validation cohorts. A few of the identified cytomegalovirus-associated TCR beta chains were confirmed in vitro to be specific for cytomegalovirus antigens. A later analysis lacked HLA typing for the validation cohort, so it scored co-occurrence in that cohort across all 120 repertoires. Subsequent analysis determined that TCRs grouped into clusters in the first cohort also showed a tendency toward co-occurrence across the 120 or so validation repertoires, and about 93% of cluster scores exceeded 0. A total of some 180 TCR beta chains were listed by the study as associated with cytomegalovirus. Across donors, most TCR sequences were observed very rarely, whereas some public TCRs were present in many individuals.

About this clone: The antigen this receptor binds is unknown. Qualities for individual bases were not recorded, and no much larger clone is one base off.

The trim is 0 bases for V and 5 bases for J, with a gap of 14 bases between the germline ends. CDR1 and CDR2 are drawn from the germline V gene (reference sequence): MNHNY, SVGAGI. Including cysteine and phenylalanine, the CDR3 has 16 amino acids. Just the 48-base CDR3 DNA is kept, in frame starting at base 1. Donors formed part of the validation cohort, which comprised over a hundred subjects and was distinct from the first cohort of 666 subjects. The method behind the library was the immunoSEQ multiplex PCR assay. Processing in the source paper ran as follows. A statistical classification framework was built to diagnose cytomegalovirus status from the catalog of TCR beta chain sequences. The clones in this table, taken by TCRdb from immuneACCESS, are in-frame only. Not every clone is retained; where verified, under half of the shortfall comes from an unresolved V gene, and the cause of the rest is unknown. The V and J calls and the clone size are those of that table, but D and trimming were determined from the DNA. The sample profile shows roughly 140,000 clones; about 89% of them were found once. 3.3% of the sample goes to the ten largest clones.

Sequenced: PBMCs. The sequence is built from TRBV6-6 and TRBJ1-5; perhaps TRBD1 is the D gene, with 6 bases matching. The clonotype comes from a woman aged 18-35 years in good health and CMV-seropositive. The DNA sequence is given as TGTGCCAGCAGTTACTCGAGGGGGGGGTGGTATCAGCCCCAGCATTTT. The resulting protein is CASSYSRGGWYQPQHF.